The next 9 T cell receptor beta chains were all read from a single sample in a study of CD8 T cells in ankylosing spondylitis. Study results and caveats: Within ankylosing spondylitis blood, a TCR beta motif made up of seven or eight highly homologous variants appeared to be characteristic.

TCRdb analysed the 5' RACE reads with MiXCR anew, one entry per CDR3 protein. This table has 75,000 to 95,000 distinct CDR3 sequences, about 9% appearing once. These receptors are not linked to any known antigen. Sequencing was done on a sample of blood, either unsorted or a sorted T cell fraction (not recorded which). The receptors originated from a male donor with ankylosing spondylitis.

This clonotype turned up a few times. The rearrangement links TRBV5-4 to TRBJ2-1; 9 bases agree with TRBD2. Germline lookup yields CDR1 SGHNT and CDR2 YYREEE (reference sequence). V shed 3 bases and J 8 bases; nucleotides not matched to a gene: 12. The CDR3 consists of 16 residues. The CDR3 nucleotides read TGTGCCAGCAGCTCTGCCGGGACTAGCCAGTCGGATGAGCAGTTCTTC. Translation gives CASSSAGTSQSDEQFF. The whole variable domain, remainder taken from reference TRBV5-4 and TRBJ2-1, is ETGVTQSPTHLIKTRGQQVTLRCSSQSGHNTVSWYQQALGQGPQFIFQYYREEENGRGNFPPRFSGLQFPNYSSELNVNALELDDSALYLCASSSAGTSQSDEQFFGPGTRLTVL.

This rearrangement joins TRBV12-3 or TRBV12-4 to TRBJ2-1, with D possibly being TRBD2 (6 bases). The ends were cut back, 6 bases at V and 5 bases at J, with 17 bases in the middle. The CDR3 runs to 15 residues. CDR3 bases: TGTGCCAGCAGCCTCGATAGCGGCCCCGACAATGAGCAGTTCTTC. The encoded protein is CASSLDSGPDNEQFF.

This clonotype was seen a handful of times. CDR3 coding DNA: TGTGCCAGCAGCCAAGAATGGTCTCCGGCGGGAGCTTTCTTT. Translating it yields CASSQEWSPAGAFF. The V and J genes are TRBV3-1 and TRBJ1-1; D gene ambiguous. V gave up 0 bases and J gave up 10 bases, with 15 bases separating them. In germline, CDR1 is LGHDT, CDR2 YNNKEL (reference sequence). There are 14 residues in the CDR3.

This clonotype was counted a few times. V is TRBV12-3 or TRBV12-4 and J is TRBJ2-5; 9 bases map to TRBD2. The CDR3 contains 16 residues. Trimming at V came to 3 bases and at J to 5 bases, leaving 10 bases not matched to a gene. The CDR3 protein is CASSFLLAGENETQYF. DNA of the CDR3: TGTGCCAGCAGTTTTCTATTAGCGGGAGAAAACGAGACCCAGTACTTC.

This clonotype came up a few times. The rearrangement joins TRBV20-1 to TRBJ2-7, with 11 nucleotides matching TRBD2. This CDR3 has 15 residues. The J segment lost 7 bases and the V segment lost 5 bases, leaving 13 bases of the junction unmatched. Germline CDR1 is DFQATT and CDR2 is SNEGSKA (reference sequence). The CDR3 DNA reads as TGCAGTGCTCCGACCGGGACTAGCGGTATATTGGAGCAGTACTTC. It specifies CSAPTGTSGILEQYF.

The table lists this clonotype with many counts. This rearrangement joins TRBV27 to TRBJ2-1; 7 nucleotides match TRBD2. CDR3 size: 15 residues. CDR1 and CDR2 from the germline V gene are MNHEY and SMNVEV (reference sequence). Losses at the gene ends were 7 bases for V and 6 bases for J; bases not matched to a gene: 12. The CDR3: CASTSVETGGNEQFF. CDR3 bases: TGTGCCAGCACCTCCGTCGAGACGGGGGGCAATGAGCAGTTCTTC.

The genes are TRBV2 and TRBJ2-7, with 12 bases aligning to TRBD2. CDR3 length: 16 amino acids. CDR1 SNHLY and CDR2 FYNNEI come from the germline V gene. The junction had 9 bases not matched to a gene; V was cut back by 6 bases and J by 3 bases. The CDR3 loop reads CASSESTSGSNYEQYV. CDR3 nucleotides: TGTGCCAGCAGCGAATCGACTAGCGGGAGTAACTACGAGCAGTACGTC.

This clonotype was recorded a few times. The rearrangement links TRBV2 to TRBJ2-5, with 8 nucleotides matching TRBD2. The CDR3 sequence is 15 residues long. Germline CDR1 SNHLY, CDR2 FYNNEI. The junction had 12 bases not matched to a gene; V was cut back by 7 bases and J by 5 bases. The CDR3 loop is CASMGGSGSLETQYF. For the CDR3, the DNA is TGTGCCAGCATGGGAGGAAGCGGGAGTTTGGAGACCCAGTACTTC. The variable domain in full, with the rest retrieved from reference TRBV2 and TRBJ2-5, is EPEVTQTPSHQVTQMGQEVILRCVPISNHLYFYWYRQILGQKVEFLVSFYNNEISEKSEIFDDQFSVERPDGSNFTLKIRSTKLEDSAMYFCASMGGSGSLETQYFGPGTRLLVL.

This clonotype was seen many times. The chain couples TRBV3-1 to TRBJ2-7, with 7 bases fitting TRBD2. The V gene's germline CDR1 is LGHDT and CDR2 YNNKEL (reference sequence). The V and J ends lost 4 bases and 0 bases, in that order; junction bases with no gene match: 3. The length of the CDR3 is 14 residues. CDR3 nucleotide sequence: TGTGCCAGCAGCCGGCGGGAGTTCTCCTACGAGCAGTACTTC. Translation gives CASSRREFSYEQYF.